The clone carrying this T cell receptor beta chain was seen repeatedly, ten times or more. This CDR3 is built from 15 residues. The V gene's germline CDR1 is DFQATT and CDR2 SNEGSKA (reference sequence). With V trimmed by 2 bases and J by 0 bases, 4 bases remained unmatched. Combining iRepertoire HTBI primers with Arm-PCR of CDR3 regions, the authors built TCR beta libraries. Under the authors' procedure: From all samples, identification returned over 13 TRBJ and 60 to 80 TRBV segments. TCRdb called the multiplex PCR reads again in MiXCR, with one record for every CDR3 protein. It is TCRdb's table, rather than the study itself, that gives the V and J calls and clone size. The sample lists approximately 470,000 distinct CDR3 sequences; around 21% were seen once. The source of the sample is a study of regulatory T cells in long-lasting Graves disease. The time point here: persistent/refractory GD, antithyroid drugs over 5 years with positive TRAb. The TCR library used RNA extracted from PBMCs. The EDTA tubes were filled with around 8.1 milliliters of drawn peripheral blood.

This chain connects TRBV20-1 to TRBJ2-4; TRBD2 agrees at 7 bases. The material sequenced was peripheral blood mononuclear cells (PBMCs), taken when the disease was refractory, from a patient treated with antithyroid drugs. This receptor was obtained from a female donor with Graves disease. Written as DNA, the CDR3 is TGCAGTGCTAGACGAGCGGGACCAGCCAAAAACATTCAGTACTTC. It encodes CSARRAGPAKNIQYF.